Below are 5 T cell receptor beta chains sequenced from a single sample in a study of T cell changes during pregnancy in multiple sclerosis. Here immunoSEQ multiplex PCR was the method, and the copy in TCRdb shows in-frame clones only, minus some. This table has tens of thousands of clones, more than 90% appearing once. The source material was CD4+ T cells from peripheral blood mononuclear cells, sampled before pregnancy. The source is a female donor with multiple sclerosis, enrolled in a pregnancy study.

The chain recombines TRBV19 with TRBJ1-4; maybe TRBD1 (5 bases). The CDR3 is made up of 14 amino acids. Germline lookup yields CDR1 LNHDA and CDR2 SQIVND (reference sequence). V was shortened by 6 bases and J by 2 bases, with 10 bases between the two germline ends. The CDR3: CASSQGGTNEKLFF. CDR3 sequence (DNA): TGTGCCAGTAGCCAGGGTGGGACTAATGAAAAACTGTTTTTT.

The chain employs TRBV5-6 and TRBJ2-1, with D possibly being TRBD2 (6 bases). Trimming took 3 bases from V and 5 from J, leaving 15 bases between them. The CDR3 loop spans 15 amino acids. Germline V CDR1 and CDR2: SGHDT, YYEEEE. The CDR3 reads CASSSGPGENNEQFF. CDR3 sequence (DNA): TGTGCCAGCAGCTCCGGGCCGGGGGAGAACAATGAGCAGTTCTTC.

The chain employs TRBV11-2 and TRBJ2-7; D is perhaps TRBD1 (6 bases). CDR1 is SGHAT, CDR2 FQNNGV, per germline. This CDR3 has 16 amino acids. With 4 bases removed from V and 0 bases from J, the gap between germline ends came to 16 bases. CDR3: CASSSVDRLSSYEQYF. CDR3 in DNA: TGTGCCAGCAGCTCAGTCGACAGGCTTAGCTCCTACGAGCAGTACTTC.

The CDR3 protein is CASSSAPGRFNEKLFF. The CDR3 bases are TGTGCCAGCAGCTCCGCCCCAGGGAGGTTTAATGAAAAACTGTTTTTT. This sequence joins TRBV7-2 and TRBJ1-4, with D possibly being TRBD1 (5 bases). The CDR3 consists of 16 residues. Germline CDR1 and CDR2: SGHTA and FQGNSA. Trimming shortened V by 4 bases and J by 4 bases, and 16 bases separated the two germline ends.

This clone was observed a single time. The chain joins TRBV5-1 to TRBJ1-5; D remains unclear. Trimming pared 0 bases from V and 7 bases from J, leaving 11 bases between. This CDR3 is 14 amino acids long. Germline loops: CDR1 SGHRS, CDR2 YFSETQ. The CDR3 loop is CASSLAGMEQPQHF. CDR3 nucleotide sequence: TGCGCCAGCAGCTTGGCGGGGATGGAGCAGCCCCAGCATTTT.